This record looks at one T cell receptor (beta chain) sequence and its context. Its antigen is as yet unknown. This entry comes from a study of T cells in Graves' hyperthyroidism and ophthalmopathy. Study results and caveats: The blood repertoire included most of the expanded thyroid clonotypes above 0.001.

Amplified TCR beta CDR3 regions came from RNA transcripts. A first-round RT-PCR of the TCR CDR3 used the HTBI primer set. TCRdb called the multiplex PCR reads again in MiXCR, with one record for every CDR3 protein. This table holds fewer than 800,000 distinct CDR3 sequences, around 15% found once. CDR3 length: 17 residues. Germline CDR1 reads SGHTA; CDR2 reads FQGTGA. The trim removed 5 bases at V and 5 bases at J, leaving 13 bases unmatched. Those with hyperthyroidism were 18 to 65 years old, newly diagnosed, and ill for under 2 months. The V call is TRBV7-3, the J call TRBJ2-3; TRBD2 matches at 10 bases. The clonotype originates from a man aged 18 to 30 with Graves' hyperthyroidism. Source material: blood. For the CDR3, the DNA is TGTGCCAGCAGCCCGCGGACTAGCGGTGACGAAGGAGATACGCAGTATTTT. Its protein product is CASSPRTSGDEGDTQYF. The full variable domain, rest sourced from reference TRBV7-3 and TRBJ2-3, is GAGVSQTPSNKVTEKGKYVELRCDPISGHTALYWYRQSLGQGPEFLIYFQGTGAADDSGLPNDRFFAVRPEGSVSTLKIQRTERGDSAVYLCASSPRTSGDEGDTQYFGPGTRLTVL.